This T cell receptor (beta chain) derives from a study of blood T cell repertoires in COVID-19. Study summary: The United States, Italy and Spain were the sources of the acute and convalescent COVID-19 samples.

Assay used: immunoSEQ multiplex PCR; TCRdb lists only in-frame clones, some missing. The top ten clones hold about 1.7% of a sample with under 350,000 clones, approximately 88% of them seen once. The CDR3 loop spans 16 amino acids. In germline, CDR1 is SEHNR, CDR2 FQNEAQ (reference sequence). V shed 5 bases, J shed 4 bases, and the junction held 12 bases outside the gene matches. In assigning cohorts, the study relied on participant-reported clinical history. The clonotype comes from a woman aged 35 to 49 who had recovered from COVID-19. Sequenced material: PBMCs or T cells enriched from blood (not recorded which). V and J are TRBV7-9 and TRBJ1-2, with TRBD1 identical over 8 bases. DNA of the CDR3: TGTGCCAGCAGCGCCCTCAGGACAGGGCAGGCCTATGGCTACACCTTC. Protein sequence: CASSALRTGQAYGYTF.